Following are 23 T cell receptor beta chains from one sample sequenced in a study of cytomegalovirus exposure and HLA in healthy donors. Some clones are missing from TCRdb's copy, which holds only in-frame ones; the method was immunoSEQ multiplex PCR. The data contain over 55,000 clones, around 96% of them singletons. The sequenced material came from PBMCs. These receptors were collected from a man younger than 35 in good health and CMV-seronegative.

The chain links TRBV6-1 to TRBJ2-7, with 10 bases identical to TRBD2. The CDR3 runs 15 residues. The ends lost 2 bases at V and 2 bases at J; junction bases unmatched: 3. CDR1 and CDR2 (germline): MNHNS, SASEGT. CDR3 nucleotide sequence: TGTGCCAGCAGTGAATTAGCGGGAGGCCCCTACGAGCAGTACTTC. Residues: CASSELAGGPYEQYF.

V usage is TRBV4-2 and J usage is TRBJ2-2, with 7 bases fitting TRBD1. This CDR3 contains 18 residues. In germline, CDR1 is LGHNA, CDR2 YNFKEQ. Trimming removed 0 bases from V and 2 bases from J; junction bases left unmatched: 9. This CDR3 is CASSQDAVTGVNTGELFF. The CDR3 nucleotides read TGTGCCAGCAGCCAAGATGCAGTCACAGGGGTAAACACCGGGGAGCTGTTTTTT.

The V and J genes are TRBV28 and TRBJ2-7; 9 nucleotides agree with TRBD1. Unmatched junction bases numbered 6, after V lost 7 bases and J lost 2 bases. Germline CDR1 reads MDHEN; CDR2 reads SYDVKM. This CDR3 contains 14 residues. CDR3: CASTPGQGTYEQYF. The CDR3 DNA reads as TGTGCCAGCACGCCGGGACAGGGTACCTACGAGCAGTACTTC.

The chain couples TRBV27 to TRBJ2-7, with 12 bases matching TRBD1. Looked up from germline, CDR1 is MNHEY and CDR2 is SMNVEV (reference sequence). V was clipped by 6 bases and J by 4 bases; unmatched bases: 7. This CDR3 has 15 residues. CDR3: CASRLQGQGAYEQYF. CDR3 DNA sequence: TGTGCCAGCAGACTACAGGGACAGGGGGCTTACGAGCAGTACTTC.

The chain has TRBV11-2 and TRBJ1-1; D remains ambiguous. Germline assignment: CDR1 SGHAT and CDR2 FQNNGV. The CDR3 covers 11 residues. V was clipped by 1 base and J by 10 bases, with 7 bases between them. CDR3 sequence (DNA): TGTGCCAGCAGCTTAGGCCGGGGAGCTTTCTTT. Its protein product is CASSLGRGAFF.

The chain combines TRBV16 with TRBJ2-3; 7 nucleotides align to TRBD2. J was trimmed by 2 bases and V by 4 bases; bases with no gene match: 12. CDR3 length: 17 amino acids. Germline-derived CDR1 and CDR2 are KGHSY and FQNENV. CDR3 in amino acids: CASSPGWLAEITDTQYF. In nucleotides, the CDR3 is TGTGCCAGCAGCCCCGGTTGGCTAGCGGAGATCACAGATACGCAGTATTTT.

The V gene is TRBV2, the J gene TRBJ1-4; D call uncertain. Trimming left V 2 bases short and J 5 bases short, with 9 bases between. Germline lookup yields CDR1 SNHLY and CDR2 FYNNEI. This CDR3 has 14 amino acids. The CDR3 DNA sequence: TGTGCCAGCAGTGAACCGGGGAGGAATGAAAAACTGTTTTTT. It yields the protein CASSEPGRNEKLFF.

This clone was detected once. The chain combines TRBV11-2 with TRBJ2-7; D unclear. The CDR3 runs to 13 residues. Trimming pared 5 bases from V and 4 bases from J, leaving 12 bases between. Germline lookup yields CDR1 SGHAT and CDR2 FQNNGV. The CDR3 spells CASSPASRYEQYF. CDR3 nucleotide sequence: TGTGCCAGCAGCCCCGCATCCCGGTACGAGCAGTACTTC. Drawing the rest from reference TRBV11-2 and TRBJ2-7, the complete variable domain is EAGVAQSPRYKIIEKRQSVAFWCNPISGHATLYWYQQILGQGPKLLIQFQNNGVVDDSQLPKDRFSAERLKGVDSTLKIQPAKLEDSAVYLCASSPASRYEQYFGPGTRLTVT.

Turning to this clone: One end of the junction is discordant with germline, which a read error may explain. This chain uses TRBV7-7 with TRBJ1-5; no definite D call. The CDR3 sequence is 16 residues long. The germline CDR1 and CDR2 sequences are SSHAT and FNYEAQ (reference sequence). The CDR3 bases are TGTGCTAGCAGCTTAATGATTTTGGGCCCTTGTCAGCCCCAGCATTTT. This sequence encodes CASSLMILGPCQPQHF.

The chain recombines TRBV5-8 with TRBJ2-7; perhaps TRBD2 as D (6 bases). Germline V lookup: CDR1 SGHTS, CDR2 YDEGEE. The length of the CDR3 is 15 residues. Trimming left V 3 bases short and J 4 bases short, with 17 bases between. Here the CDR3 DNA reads TGTGCCAGCAGCTATAGGGGTTACGGGGGTTACGAGCAGTACTTC. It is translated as CASSYRGYGGYEQYF.

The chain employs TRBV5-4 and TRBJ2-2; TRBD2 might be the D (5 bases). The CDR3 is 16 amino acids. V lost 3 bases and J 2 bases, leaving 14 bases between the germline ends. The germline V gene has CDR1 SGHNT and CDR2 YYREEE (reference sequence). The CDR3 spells CASSSLEGANTGELFF. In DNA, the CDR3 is TGTGCCAGCAGCTCTCTAGAGGGAGCCAACACCGGGGAGCTGTTTTTT.

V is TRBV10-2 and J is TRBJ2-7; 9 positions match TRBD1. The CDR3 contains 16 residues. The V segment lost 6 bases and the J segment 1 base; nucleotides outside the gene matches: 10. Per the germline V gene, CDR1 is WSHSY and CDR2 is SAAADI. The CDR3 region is CASSDPGQGGSYEQYF. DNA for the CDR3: TGCGCCAGCAGCGATCCGGGACAGGGTGGGTCCTACGAGCAGTACTTC.

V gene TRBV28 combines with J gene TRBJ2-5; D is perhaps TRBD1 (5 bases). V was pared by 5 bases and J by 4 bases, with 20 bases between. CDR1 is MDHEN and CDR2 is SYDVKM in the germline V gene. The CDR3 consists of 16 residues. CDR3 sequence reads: CASSPQDVGRRETQYF. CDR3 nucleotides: TGTGCCAGCAGTCCTCAGGACGTGGGGCGAAGAGAGACCCAGTACTTC.

This chain's CDR3 is CASSIRGTDEKLFF. CDR3 DNA: TGTGCCAGTAGTATAAGGGGCACCGATGAAAAACTGTTTTTT. V is TRBV19 and J is TRBJ1-4; the D gene is possibly TRBD1 (5 bases). V lost 2 bases and J 6 bases, leaving 10 bases between the germline ends. The CDR3 runs to 14 residues. Germline-derived CDR1 and CDR2 are LNHDA and SQIVND (reference sequence).

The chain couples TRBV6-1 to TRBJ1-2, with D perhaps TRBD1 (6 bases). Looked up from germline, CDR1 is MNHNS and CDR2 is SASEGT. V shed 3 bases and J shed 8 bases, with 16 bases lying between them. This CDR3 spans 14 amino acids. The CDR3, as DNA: TGTGCCAGCAGTGAGGGCGGGCAGGGGATAGGCTACACCTTC. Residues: CASSEGGQGIGYTF.

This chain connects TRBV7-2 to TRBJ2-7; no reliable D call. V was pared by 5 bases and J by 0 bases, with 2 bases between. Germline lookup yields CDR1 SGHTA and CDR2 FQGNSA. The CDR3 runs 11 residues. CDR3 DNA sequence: TGTGCCAGCAGCCACTCCTACGAGCAGTACTTC. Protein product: CASSHSYEQYF.

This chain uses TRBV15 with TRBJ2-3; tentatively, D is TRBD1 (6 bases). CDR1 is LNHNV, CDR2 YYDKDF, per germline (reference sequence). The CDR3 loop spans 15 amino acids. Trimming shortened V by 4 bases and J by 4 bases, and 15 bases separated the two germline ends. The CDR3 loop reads CATSIDRNGADTQYF. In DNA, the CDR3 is TGTGCCACCAGCATCGACAGGAATGGGGCAGATACGCAGTATTTT.

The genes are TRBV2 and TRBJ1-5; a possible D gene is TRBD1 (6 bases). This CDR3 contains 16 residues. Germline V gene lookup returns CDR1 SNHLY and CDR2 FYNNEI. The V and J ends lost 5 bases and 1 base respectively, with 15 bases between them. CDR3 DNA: TGTGCCAGCAGTTATACACAGGGAAGGAGCAATCAGCCCCAGCATTTT. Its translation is CASSYTQGRSNQPQHF.

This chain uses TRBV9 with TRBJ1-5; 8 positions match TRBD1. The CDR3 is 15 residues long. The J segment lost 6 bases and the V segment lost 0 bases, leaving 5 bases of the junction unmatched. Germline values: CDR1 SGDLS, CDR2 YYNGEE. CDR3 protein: CASSVGTGIGQPQHF. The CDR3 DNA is TGTGCCAGCAGCGTAGGGACAGGGATAGGTCAGCCCCAGCATTTT.

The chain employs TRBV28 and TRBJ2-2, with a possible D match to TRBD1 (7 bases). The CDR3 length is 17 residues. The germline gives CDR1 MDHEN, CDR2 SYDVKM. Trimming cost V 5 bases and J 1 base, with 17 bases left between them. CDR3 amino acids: CASSLLGGTENTGELFF. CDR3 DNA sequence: TGTGCCAGCAGTCTACTTGGCGGGACAGAGAACACCGGGGAGCTGTTTTTT.

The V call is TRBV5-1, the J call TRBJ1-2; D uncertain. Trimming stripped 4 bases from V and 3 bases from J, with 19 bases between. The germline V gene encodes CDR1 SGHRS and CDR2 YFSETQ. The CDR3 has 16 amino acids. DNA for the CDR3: TGCGCCAGCAGCCCTTCGATGGGTCGGGTGGACTATGGCTACACCTTC. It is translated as CASSPSMGRVDYGYTF.

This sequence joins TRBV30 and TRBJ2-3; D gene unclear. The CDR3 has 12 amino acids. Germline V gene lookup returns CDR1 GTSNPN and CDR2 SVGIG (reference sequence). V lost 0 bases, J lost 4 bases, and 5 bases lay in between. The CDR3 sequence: CAWSVSADTQYF. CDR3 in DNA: TGTGCCTGGAGTGTTTCAGCAGATACGCAGTATTTT.

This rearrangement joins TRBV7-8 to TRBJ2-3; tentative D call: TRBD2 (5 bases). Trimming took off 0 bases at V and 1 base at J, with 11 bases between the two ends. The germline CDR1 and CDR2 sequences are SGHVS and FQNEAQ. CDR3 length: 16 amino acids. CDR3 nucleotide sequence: TGTGCCAGCAGCTTAGCGCCGGCGGGCCGCACAGATACGCAGTATTTT. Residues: CASSLAPAGRTDTQYF.